This passage covers 32 T cell receptor beta chains from one sample sequenced in a study of T-cell memory formation after mild COVID-19. TCRdb itself ran the 5' RACE reads through MiXCR, one entry per CDR3 protein. The data hold 250,000 to 300,000 distinct CDR3 sequences, with under 8.5% observed a single time. Sequences were obtained from PBMCs or a T cell subset sorted from them (not recorded which). The receptors here all came from a young man who had mild COVID-19 (a few samples of this study predate the infection). Cell type and time point are not known.

Only a few counts were recorded for this clonotype. The chain combines TRBV20-1 with TRBJ1-5, with TRBD1 as a possible D gene (5 bases). V gave up 5 bases and J gave up 0 bases, with 17 bases separating them. There are 16 residues in the CDR3. Germline-derived CDR1 and CDR2 are DFQATT and SNEGSKA (reference sequence). For the CDR3, the DNA is TGCAGTGCTGGGGGGACCAGAGATCTTAGCAATCAGCCCCAGCATTTT. It codes for CSAGGTRDLSNQPQHF.

This clonotype was seen more than once but under ten times. CDR3 nucleotide sequence: TGTGCCAGCAGCACCATCTCCACAGATACGCAGTATTTT. Protein sequence: CASSTISTDTQYF. The chain couples TRBV9 to TRBJ2-3; D uncertain. In germline, CDR1 is SGDLS, CDR2 YYNGEE. CDR3 size: 13 residues. The V gene lost 4 bases and the J gene lost 2 bases, with 8 bases spanning the gap. The full variable domain, with the rest looked up from reference TRBV9 and TRBJ2-3, is DSGVTQTPKHLITATGQRVTLRCSPRSGDLSVYWYQQSLDQGLQFLIQYYNGEERAKGNILERFSAQQFPDLHSELNLSSLELGDSALYFCASSTISTDTQYFGPGTRLTVL.

The J gene is TRBJ2-1, the V gene TRBV30; D call uncertain. Germline V gene data show CDR1 as GTSNPN and CDR2 as SVGIG (reference sequence). V lost 3 bases, J lost 9 bases, and 12 bases lay in between. CDR3 length: 12 amino acids. The CDR3 sequence: CAWRTARVEQFF. The CDR3 coding sequence is TGTGCCTGGAGGACCGCCCGGGTTGAGCAGTTCTTC. The entire variable domain, with the rest obtained from reference TRBV30 and TRBJ2-1, is as follows: SQTIHQWPATLVQPVGSPLSLECTVEGTSNPNLYWYRQAAGRGLQLLFYSVGIGQISSEVPQNLSASRPQDRQFILSSKKLLLSDSGFYLCAWRTARVEQFFGPGTRLTVL.

This sequence joins TRBV7-2 and TRBJ2-7, with 9 nucleotides matching TRBD1. The length of the CDR3 is 16 residues. Germline CDR1 SGHTA, CDR2 FQGNSA. Trimming took 5 bases from V and 4 from J; bases not matched to a gene: 12. The CDR3 reads CASSASFAGQGYEQYF. The CDR3 DNA reads TGTGCCAGCAGCGCCTCTTTCGCGGGACAGGGATACGAGCAGTACTTC.

The table lists this clonotype with a few counts. The CDR3 DNA reads as TGTGCCAGCAGCTTGGCCCAGGTCATCCAAGAGACCCAGTACTTC. This gives the protein CASSLAQVIQETQYF. The rearrangement joins TRBV5-6 to TRBJ2-5; no reliable D call. Trimming cost V 0 bases and J 1 base, with 10 bases left between them. The CDR3 spans 15 residues. Per the germline V gene, CDR1 is SGHDT and CDR2 is YYEEEE.

This clonotype was counted between two and nine times. This CDR3 is CASSPTVLVPFEDTQYF. As DNA, the CDR3 is TGTGCCAGCAGCCCCACTGTGCTAGTGCCCTTCGAGGATACGCAGTATTTT. V gene TRBV12-3 or TRBV12-4 combines with J gene TRBJ2-3; D gene uncertain. The V and J ends lost 6 bases and 6 bases respectively, with 25 bases between them. This CDR3 has 17 amino acids.

This chain uses TRBV5-1 with TRBJ1-1; D gene uncertain. CDR3 size: 12 residues. V dropped 2 bases and J dropped 10 bases, with 12 bases sitting between them. Looked up from germline, CDR1 is SGHRS and CDR2 is YFSETQ. The CDR3 DNA is TGCGCCAGCAGCTTACGCGGCGGTGGAGCTTTCTTT. Amino acids: CASSLRGGGAFF.

This clonotype showed up just a few times. V and J are TRBV5-5 and TRBJ1-6, with D perhaps matching TRBD1 (6 bases). The CDR3 covers 13 residues. Germline V gene sequence: CDR1 SGHKS, CDR2 YYEKEE (reference sequence). The germline V and J ends were trimmed by 5 bases and 10 bases, with 13 bases remaining between them. CDR3 sequence: CASRQGTGSPLHF. CDR3 nucleotides: TGTGCCAGCAGACAGGGCACGGGATCACCCCTCCACTTT.

The chain couples TRBV6-2 or TRBV6-3 to TRBJ1-1; no firm D call. V dropped 7 bases and J dropped 2 bases, with 11 bases sitting between them. The CDR3 covers 13 residues. Germline V CDR1 and CDR2: MNHEY, SVGEGT. CDR3 protein: CASKAGSNTEAFF. The CDR3 DNA sequence: TGTGCCAGCAAAGCGGGGTCTAACACTGAAGCTTTCTTT.

This sequence joins TRBV30 and TRBJ1-3; D unresolved. The germline CDR1 and CDR2 sequences are GTSNPN and SVGIG (reference sequence). V lost 2 bases and J lost 2, with 7 bases in between. This CDR3 spans 13 amino acids. In nucleotides, the CDR3 is TGTGCCTGGAGTCAGGCCGCTGGAAACACCATATATTTT. This encodes CAWSQAAGNTIYF.

This clonotype came up a few times. The chain carries TRBV28 and TRBJ1-1; TRBD1 is a possible D gene (5 bases). The CDR3 contains 12 residues. Germline CDR1 reads MDHEN; CDR2 reads SYDVKM. Deletions cut 6 bases from V and 5 bases from J, with 10 bases between. DNA for the CDR3: TGTGCCAGCAGGGGGCTGGTAACTGAAGCTTTCTTT. Its protein is CASRGLVTEAFF.

The chain joins TRBV12-3 or TRBV12-4 to TRBJ2-7; 9 nucleotides match TRBD1. The CDR3 contains 15 residues. Trimming cost V 5 bases and J 2 bases; bases outside gene matches: 7. CDR3 nucleotide sequence: TGTGCCAGCAGTCCCGGGACAGGGCGTACCTACGAGCAGTACTTC. The encoded protein is CASSPGTGRTYEQYF.

CDR3 coding DNA: TGTGCCAGCAGTTTGAGCGGGATGAAAGCGGGGGGAGATACGCAGTATTTT. This translates into CASSLSGMKAGGDTQYF. J is TRBJ2-3 and V is TRBV12-3 or TRBV12-4, with 9 bases that match TRBD2. This CDR3 spans 17 amino acids. V lost 3 bases, J lost 5 bases, and 12 bases stayed unmatched.

This chain links TRBV5-4 with TRBJ2-3; TRBD2 aligns across 7 bases. V was pared by 2 bases and J by 1 base, with 4 bases of the junction left unmatched. Germline assignment: CDR1 SGHNT and CDR2 YYREEE (reference sequence). CDR3 size: 15 residues. Here the CDR3 reads CASSLTRGGTDTQYF. DNA of the CDR3: TGTGCCAGCAGCTTAACACGGGGGGGCACAGATACGCAGTATTTT.

There are a few counts of this clonotype. The rearrangement links TRBV9 to TRBJ2-3; 7 bases agree with TRBD1. This CDR3 contains 14 residues. The ends lost 0 bases at V and 5 bases at J; junction bases unmatched: 3. The germline gives CDR1 SGDLS, CDR2 YYNGEE. The DNA for the CDR3 is TGTGCCAGCAGCGTAGAGGGGGCCGGAGATACGCAGTATTTT. Translation: CASSVEGAGDTQYF. Using reference TRBV9 and TRBJ2-3 for the parts outside the CDR3, the full variable domain is DSGVTQTPKHLITATGQRVTLRCSPRSGDLSVYWYQQSLDQGLQFLIQYYNGEERAKGNILERFSAQQFPDLHSELNLSSLELGDSALYFCASSVEGAGDTQYFGPGTRLTVL.

The chain links TRBV12-3 or TRBV12-4 to TRBJ1-2; D remains ambiguous. The CDR3 length is 13 residues. The V gene lost 5 bases and the J gene lost 7 bases, with 14 bases spanning the gap. Here the CDR3 reads CASSRPLGGGYTF. CDR3 DNA sequence: TGTGCCAGCAGTCGACCCCTGGGCGGTGGCTACACCTTC.

The chain links TRBV3-1 to TRBJ2-7; D may be TRBD2 (5 bases). The length of the CDR3 is 15 residues. The V gene's germline CDR1 is LGHDT and CDR2 YNNKEL (reference sequence). V lost 0 bases and J 3 bases, leaving 12 bases between the germline ends. The CDR3 is CASSQERGWSYEQYF. DNA of the CDR3: TGTGCCAGCAGCCAAGAAAGAGGGTGGAGCTACGAGCAGTACTTC.

The V and J genes are TRBV6-5 and TRBJ1-5; 7 nucleotides line up with TRBD1. J was trimmed by 4 bases and V by 6 bases; bases with no gene match: 9. Germline-derived CDR1 and CDR2 are MNHEY and SVGAGI. The CDR3 runs to 15 residues. CDR3 nucleotide sequence: TGTGCCAGCAGCCCCGGACAGGTTGGGAATCAGCCCCAGCATTTT. Protein: CASSPGQVGNQPQHF.

The rearrangement links TRBV5-1 to TRBJ2-5; 8 bases match TRBD2. The CDR3 has 16 residues. The germline V gene encodes CDR1 SGHRS and CDR2 YFSETQ. V gave up 4 bases and J gave up 4 bases; unmatched junction bases: 12. The CDR3 loop reads CASSLAERGMGETQYF. CDR3 coding DNA: TGCGCCAGCAGCCTGGCTGAGCGGGGGATGGGAGAGACCCAGTACTTC. Variable domain in full (rest from reference TRBV5-1 and TRBJ2-5): KAGVTQTPRYLIKTRGQQVTLSCSPISGHRSVSWYQQTPGQGLQFLFEYFSETQRNKGNFPGRFSGRQFSNSRSEMNVSTLELGDSALYLCASSLAERGMGETQYFGPGTRLLVL.

J is TRBJ2-7 and V is TRBV11-2; D gene unclear. CDR1 is SGHAT and CDR2 is FQNNGV in the germline V gene. V was shortened by 1 base and J by 5 bases, with 6 bases between the two germline ends. The CDR3 consists of 12 residues. The CDR3 protein is CASSLARDEQYV. The CDR3, as DNA: TGTGCCAGCAGCTTAGCCCGGGACGAGCAGTACGTC.

This clonotype was observed a few times. The genes are TRBV7-2 and TRBJ1-5, with D tentatively TRBD1 (6 bases). CDR3 size: 15 residues. Germline V gives CDR1 SGHTA, CDR2 FQGNSA. Trimming left V 5 bases short and J 0 bases short, with 11 bases between. CDR3 amino acids: CASSAGGYSNQPQHF. The CDR3 DNA sequence: TGTGCCAGCAGCGCGGGGGGCTATAGCAATCAGCCCCAGCATTTT.

In this sample, this clonotype turned up many times. The chain links TRBV11-2 to TRBJ2-1; 7 positions match TRBD1. Germline V gene lookup returns CDR1 SGHAT and CDR2 FQNNGV. CDR3 size: 15 residues. V lost 1 base, J lost 6 bases, and 6 bases stayed unmatched. CDR3 DNA: TGTGCCAGCAGCTTAGGGTGGACAGGTATCAATGAGCAGTTCTTC. Protein sequence: CASSLGWTGINEQFF. The full variable domain, its missing parts supplied by reference TRBV11-2 and TRBJ2-1, is EAGVAQSPRYKIIEKRQSVAFWCNPISGHATLYWYQQILGQGPKLLIQFQNNGVVDDSQLPKDRFSAERLKGVDSTLKIQPAKLEDSAVYLCASSLGWTGINEQFFGPGTRLTVL.

This chain links TRBV6-5 with TRBJ2-5; 7 positions match TRBD2. V shed 6 bases and J 3 bases; nucleotides not matched to a gene: 7. CDR3 length: 14 amino acids. Per germline, CDR1 MNHEY and CDR2 SVGAGI. This CDR3 is CASSLLAAKETQYF. The CDR3 nucleotides read TGTGCCAGCAGCCTTCTAGCGGCCAAAGAGACCCAGTACTTC.

This clonotype was counted at least ten times. The rearrangement uses TRBV12-3 or TRBV12-4 and TRBJ2-3; D is uncertain. The CDR3 sequence is 14 residues long. The germline V and J ends were trimmed by 6 bases and 0 bases, with 10 bases remaining between them. As DNA, the CDR3 is TGTGCCAGCAGCTTGGGTCCGAGCACAGATACGCAGTATTTT. It is translated as CASSLGPSTDTQYF.

This clonotype has at least ten counts. The CDR3 nucleotides read TGTGCCAGCAGTCTGGATTTAGCCAAAAACATTCAGTACTTC. Protein sequence: CASSLDLAKNIQYF. The chain recombines TRBV6-6 with TRBJ2-4; D unclear. The V end lost 5 bases, the J end lost 0 bases, and 8 bases lay between the germline ends. The CDR3 length is 14 residues. Germline V gene sequence: CDR1 MNHNY, CDR2 SVGAGI (reference sequence).

This clonotype appeared a few times. V is TRBV4-3 and J is TRBJ2-1; D gene unclear. V was clipped by 1 base and J by 10 bases, with 14 bases between them. Germline CDR1 and CDR2: LGHNA and YSLEER. The CDR3 length is 14 residues. CDR3 residues: CASSQGMRNEEQFF. CDR3 DNA: TGCGCCAGCAGCCAAGGGATGCGGAACGAGGAGCAGTTCTTC.

This clonotype has ten or more counts. The chain recombines TRBV7-2 with TRBJ2-2; D is unresolved. The CDR3 sequence is 15 residues long. Looked up from germline, CDR1 is SGHTA and CDR2 is FQGNSA. Trimming shortened V by 1 base and J by 1 base, and 7 bases separated the two germline ends. Written as DNA, the CDR3 is TGTGCCAGCAGCTTAGTAGGAATGAACACCGGGGAGCTGTTTTTT. Amino acids: CASSLVGMNTGELFF.

In this sample, this clonotype turned up a few times. This chain joins TRBV6-2 or TRBV6-3 and TRBJ2-6; the D is unclear. In germline, CDR1 is MNHEY, CDR2 SVGEGT. This CDR3 contains 16 residues. Deletions cut 3 bases from V and 0 bases from J, with 9 bases between. CDR3 DNA sequence: TGTGCCAGCAGTTATGAACGGATCTCTGGGGCCAACGTCCTGACTTTC. Translation: CASSYERISGANVLTF.

This clonotype was observed a handful of times. V gene TRBV7-9 combines with J gene TRBJ1-1; no reliable D call. The V gene lost 2 bases and the J gene lost 4 bases, with 11 bases spanning the gap. CDR1 and CDR2 from the germline V gene are SEHNR and FQNEAQ (reference sequence). This CDR3 has 14 amino acids. Here the CDR3 DNA reads TGTGCCAGCAGCTTAATGGACGACGCCACTGAAGCTTTCTTT. This codes for CASSLMDDATEAFF.

This clonotype was detected ten times or more. The rearrangement joins TRBV7-9 to TRBJ2-2; 7 bases map to TRBD1. V lost 2 bases, J lost 4 bases, and 10 bases stayed unmatched. Germline-derived CDR1 and CDR2 are SEHNR and FQNEAQ (reference sequence). This CDR3 is built from 17 residues. This chain's CDR3 is CASSLSPGTESTGELFF. The CDR3 bases are TGTGCCAGCAGCTTATCCCCCGGGACAGAGAGCACCGGGGAGCTGTTTTTT.

V usage is TRBV5-1 and J usage is TRBJ2-3; 10 bases map to TRBD1. Trimming at V came to 8 bases and at J to 3 bases, leaving 9 bases not matched to a gene. Looked up from germline, CDR1 is SGHRS and CDR2 is YFSETQ. The CDR3 spans 15 residues. CDR3 loop: CASHLGTGVTDTQYF. CDR3 nucleotide sequence: TGCGCCAGTCACCTAGGGACAGGGGTTACAGATACGCAGTATTTT.

By share of the sample, this clonotype is medium-sized. The chain combines TRBV7-9 with TRBJ2-1, with D unresolved. The germline V and J ends were trimmed by 3 bases and 12 bases, with 9 bases remaining between them. Germline lookup yields CDR1 SEHNR and CDR2 FQNEAQ (reference sequence). The CDR3 spans 11 residues. The CDR3, as DNA: TGTGCCAGCAGCTTCAATCGGAGGCAGTTCTTC. Translation gives CASSFNRRQFF.